Sequencing of this T cell receptor beta chain was carried out in a study of T cells in Graves' hyperthyroidism and ophthalmopathy. Study information: Blood from the periphery was taken at initial diagnosis, before any treatment. Whole-study findings and limits: Model output signaled ophthalmopathy a median around 6.9 months ahead of onset. Researchers found most expanded thyroid clonotypes above 0.001 in blood as well.

As regards this clonotype: What it binds is unknown.

There were TCR beta CDR3 regions amplified from RNA transcripts. The HTBI primer set served for first-round RT-PCR of the TCR CDR3. MiXCR was run by TCRdb on the multiplex PCR reads, yielding one entry per CDR3 protein. The sample consists of some 300,000 distinct CDR3 sequences, 15% to 20% of them appearing once. Isolation of PBMCs was performed on roughly 9 ml fresh peripheral blood. Material: blood. This TCR came from a man aged 45-65 years with Graves' ophthalmopathy.

The CDR3 sequence: CASNAPSGTHNEQFF. Here the CDR3 DNA reads TGTGCCAGCAACGCGCCTAGCGGGACACACAATGAGCAGTTCTTC. The chain employs TRBV28 and TRBJ2-1; 9 bases are shared with TRBD2. V gave up 7 bases and J gave up 5 bases; unmatched junction bases: 9. Germline-derived CDR1 and CDR2 are MDHEN and SYDVKM. The CDR3 extends over 15 amino acids.